Each of the 26 T cell receptor beta chains below was sequenced from the same sample in a study of blood T cell repertoires in COVID-19. Repertoires were generated with immunoSEQ multiplex PCR, while TCRdb's copy carries only in-frame clones and drops some. Found here are about 170,000 clones, roughly 82% of them singletons; the top ten hold approximately 7%. Sequencing was done on a sample of peripheral blood. The source is a woman in her forties with COVID-19, enrolled during active disease.

The V gene is TRBV7-2, the J gene TRBJ1-5; 7 nucleotides line up with TRBD1. The CDR3 contains 16 residues. V was pared by 4 bases and J by 7 bases, with 13 bases of the junction left unmatched. Germline values: CDR1 SGHTA, CDR2 FQGNSA. CDR3 region: CASSSSWSRGEQPQHF. DNA of the CDR3: TGTGCCAGCAGCTCCTCATGGTCCAGGGGGGAGCAGCCCCAGCATTTT.

The table lists this clone with a few counts. The V call is TRBV5-5, the J call TRBJ2-7; TRBD2 might be the D (6 bases). Trimming shortened V by 4 bases and J by 6 bases, and 14 bases separated the two germline ends. Germline V gene sequence: CDR1 SGHKS, CDR2 YYEKEE (reference sequence). The CDR3 runs to 13 residues. CDR3 coding DNA: TGTGCCAGCAGCCGACTAGGGACCCTCGAGCAGTACGTC. Its translation: CASSRLGTLEQYV.

This clone was observed a handful of times. The J gene is TRBJ2-7, the V gene TRBV3-1 (or the pseudogene TRBV3-2); 7 bases agree with TRBD2. Germline V lookup: CDR1 LGHDT, CDR2 YNNKEL (reference sequence). V was pared by 1 base and J by 6 bases, with 9 bases of the junction left unmatched. This CDR3 has 15 amino acids. The CDR3 DNA reads as TGTGCCAGCAGCCAAGGGGCGGGAGTGTTTCCCGAGCAGTACTTC. Amino acid sequence: CASSQGAGVFPEQYF.

This clone was detected a few times. V and J are TRBV5-4 and TRBJ2-3, with 11 bases identical to TRBD2. V shed 0 bases and J 1 base; nucleotides not matched to a gene: 10. Germline CDR1 reads SGHNT; CDR2 reads YYREEE (reference sequence). There are 19 residues in the CDR3. The CDR3 region has the DNA TGTGCCAGCAGCTTGGGATTGCTAGCGGGGGGTCTCGGCACAGATACGCAGTATTTT. As protein: CASSLGLLAGGLGTDTQYF. Full variable domain (rest looked up from reference TRBV5-4 and TRBJ2-3): ETGVTQSPTHLIKTRGQQVTLRCSSQSGHNTVSWYQQALGQGPQFIFQYYREEENGRGNFPPRFSGLQFPNYSSELNVNALELDDSALYLCASSLGLLAGGLGTDTQYFGPGTRLTVL.

In DNA form, the CDR3 reads TGTGCCAGCAGTTTACCAGGGCCTCAGCCCCAGCATTTT. Its translation: CASSLPGPQPQHF. J is TRBJ1-5 and V is TRBV28; perhaps TRBD1 as D (5 bases). Germline V CDR1 and CDR2: MDHEN, SYDVKM. Trimming stripped 2 bases from V and 6 bases from J, with 8 bases between. This CDR3 region has 13 residues.

This clone was seen only once. V is TRBV5-1 and J is TRBJ2-1; 8 bases match TRBD1. There are 15 residues in the CDR3. Germline CDR1 is SGHRS and CDR2 is YFSETQ. The trim removed 4 bases at V and 7 bases at J, leaving 10 bases unmatched. The chain's CDR3 is CASSPLRGHRNEQFF. The CDR3 DNA follows: TGCGCCAGCAGCCCCCTCAGGGGGCATCGTAATGAGCAGTTCTTC.

This rearrangement joins TRBV7-3 to TRBJ1-1; tentative D call: TRBD1 (6 bases). V was pared by 3 bases and J by 0 bases, with 8 bases between. CDR1 and CDR2 from the germline V gene are SGHTA and FQGTGA. The CDR3 spans 14 residues. CDR3: CASSLDRMNTEAFF. The DNA of the CDR3 is TGTGCCAGCAGCTTGGACAGAATGAACACTGAAGCTTTCTTT.

Concerning this clone: Distinct nucleotide sequences in the sample also encode this CDR3. The rearrangement joins TRBV3-1 (or the pseudogene TRBV3-2) to TRBJ2-3; 9 positions match TRBD1. The length of the CDR3 is 15 residues. Germline V lookup: CDR1 LGHDT, CDR2 YNNKEL (reference sequence). V lost 3 bases and J lost 2; bases outside the gene matches: 3. Written as DNA, the CDR3 is TGTGCCAGCAGCCAGACAGGGGGGTCCACAGATACGCAGTATTTT. It translates to CASSQTGGSTDTQYF.

A remark on this clone: At one boundary the junction diverges from the germline segment, which might be a read error. V and J are TRBV9 and TRBJ1-1; D remains ambiguous. The germline CDR1 and CDR2 sequences are SGDLS and YYNGEE. This CDR3 has 16 residues. The CDR3 spells CTSSPSLQSPNTEAFF. The CDR3 nucleotides are TGTACCAGCAGCCCTTCTTTACAGAGCCCGAACACTGAAGCTTTCTTT.

The CDR3, as DNA: TGTGCCAGCAGCACACAGGGAAGCACAGATACGCAGTATTTT. As protein: CASSTQGSTDTQYF. This rearrangement joins TRBV7-9 to TRBJ2-3, with D possibly being TRBD1 (6 bases). The CDR3 spans 14 residues. CDR1 and CDR2 from the germline V gene are SEHNR and FQNEAQ (reference sequence). The V gene lost 5 bases and the J gene lost 0 bases, with 9 bases spanning the gap.

The gene calls are TRBV6-2 or TRBV6-3 and TRBJ2-1; 9 nucleotides line up with TRBD2. J gave up 4 bases and V 6 bases, and 16 bases lay outside the gene matches. Germline assignment: CDR1 MNHEY and CDR2 SVGEGT. This CDR3 comprises 18 residues. CDR3 region: CASSLTTLSGSIYNEQFF. CDR3 bases: TGTGCCAGCAGCCTCACCACCCTTAGCGGGAGCATATACAATGAGCAGTTCTTC.

J is TRBJ1-4 and V is TRBV7-9, with unresolved D. Deletions cut 5 bases from V and 8 bases from J, with 15 bases between. Germline loops: CDR1 SEHNR, CDR2 FQNEAQ (reference sequence). The CDR3 extends over 14 amino acids. The DNA of the CDR3 is TGTGCCAGCAGCCCAACCAACTTACAGGAAAAACTGTTTTTT. It yields the protein CASSPTNLQEKLFF.

The rearrangement uses TRBV18 and TRBJ1-4; possibly TRBD1 for D (5 bases). Germline lookup yields CDR1 KGHSH and CDR2 LQKENI. V lost 6 bases, J lost 6 bases, and 11 bases lay in between. The CDR3 length is 13 residues. DNA of the CDR3: TGTGCCAGCTCTGGAGGGGTGGATGAAAAACTGTTTTTT. Protein: CASSGGVDEKLFF.

This CDR3 is CASSRDTSYEQYF. DNA for the CDR3: TGTGCCAGCTCACGGGACACTTCCTACGAGCAGTACTTC. The chain couples TRBV18 to TRBJ2-7, with D perhaps TRBD1 (6 bases). V lost 4 bases and J 1 base, leaving 8 bases between the germline ends. The V gene's germline CDR1 is KGHSH and CDR2 LQKENI. The CDR3 totals 13 residues.

This clone appeared a single time. The CDR3 loop reads CASSLGVPTSASSYNEQFF. CDR3 DNA sequence: TGTGCCAGCAGCTTGGGGGTCCCGACTAGCGCCAGCTCCTACAATGAGCAGTTCTTC. This chain connects TRBV5-4 to TRBJ2-1, with 8 bases aligning to TRBD2. V gave up 0 bases and J gave up 0 bases; unmatched junction bases: 11. The CDR3 runs 19 residues. The V gene's germline CDR1 is SGHNT and CDR2 YYREEE (reference sequence).

The V and J genes are TRBV7-9 and TRBJ1-3; no firm D call. The CDR3 loop spans 15 amino acids. CDR1 and CDR2 from the germline V gene are SEHNR and FQNEAQ (reference sequence). Trimming stripped 2 bases from V and 0 bases from J, with 8 bases between. CDR3 in DNA: TGTGCCAGCAGCTTAATTCGGGGCTCTGGAAACACCATATATTTT. It is translated as CASSLIRGSGNTIYF.

This clone was picked up one time. The V call is TRBV19, the J call TRBJ2-1; 7 bases align to TRBD1. From germline, CDR1 is LNHDA and CDR2 SQIVND (reference sequence). The trim removed 3 bases at V and 6 bases at J, leaving 11 bases unmatched. The CDR3 consists of 16 residues. The CDR3 DNA is TGTGCCAGTAGTATTGATAGGGGGCTCAAAATCAATGAGCAGTTCTTC. Its protein is CASSIDRGLKINEQFF. Variable domain in full (rest from reference TRBV19 and TRBJ2-1): DGGITQSPKYLFRKEGQNVTLSCEQNLNHDAMYWYRQDPGQGLRLIYYSQIVNDFQKGDIAEGYSVSREKKESFPLTVTSAQKNPTAFYLCASSIDRGLKINEQFFGPGTRLTVL.

The V gene is TRBV19, the J gene TRBJ1-1; D unresolved. The germline V gene encodes CDR1 LNHDA and CDR2 SQIVND (reference sequence). V dropped 3 bases and J dropped 6 bases, with 5 bases sitting between them. CDR3 size: 11 residues. For the CDR3, the DNA is TGTGCCAGTAGTATTGTAGCTGAAGCTTTCTTT. Translating it yields CASSIVAEAFF.

The gene calls are TRBV11-2 and TRBJ2-1; 7 bases match TRBD2. V trimming: 5 bases; J trimming: 6 bases; junction bases outside the gene matches: 13. Germline V gene data show CDR1 as SGHAT and CDR2 as FQNNGV. This CDR3 is 16 amino acids long. The DNA for the CDR3 is TGTGCCAGCAGCGACTATTTGCGGGAGTTGGGCAATGAGCAGTTCTTC. Protein product: CASSDYLRELGNEQFF. Drawing the rest from reference TRBV11-2 and TRBJ2-1, the complete variable domain is EAGVAQSPRYKIIEKRQSVAFWCNPISGHATLYWYQQILGQGPKLLIQFQNNGVVDDSQLPKDRFSAERLKGVDSTLKIQPAKLEDSAVYLCASSDYLRELGNEQFFGPGTRLTVL.

The chain couples TRBV28 to TRBJ1-4; 7 bases are a match to TRBD1. V was pared by 6 bases and J by 6 bases, with 7 bases of the junction left unmatched. The CDR3 contains 14 residues. Germline loops: CDR1 MDHEN, CDR2 SYDVKM. CDR3 in amino acids: CASSQWRGHEKLFF. CDR3 nucleotide sequence: TGTGCCAGCAGCCAGTGGAGGGGGCATGAAAAACTGTTTTTT. The whole variable domain, filled in from reference TRBV28 and TRBJ1-4, reads DVKVTQSSRYLVKRTGEKVFLECVQDMDHENMFWYRQDPGLGLRLIYFSYDVKMKEKGDIPEGYSVSREKKERFSLILESASTNQTSMYLCASSQWRGHEKLFFGSGTQLSVL.

This chain uses TRBV5-4 with TRBJ2-1; 10 nucleotides agree with TRBD2. From germline, CDR1 is SGHNT and CDR2 YYREEE (reference sequence). This CDR3 comprises 16 residues. Trimming cost V 4 bases and J 6 bases; bases outside gene matches: 10. In DNA form, the CDR3 reads TGTGCCAGCAGCCCCGACCTAGCGGGAGTACTCAATGAGCAGTTCTTC. It yields the protein CASSPDLAGVLNEQFF.

The rearrangement uses TRBV21-1 and TRBJ2-7; no DNA check was done on the table's D call, TRBD1. TRBV21-1 counts as a pseudogene. The CDR3 runs 13 residues. CDR3 bases: TGTGCCAGCAGTTGGGACAGATACTACGAGCAGTACTTC. Residues: CASSWDRYYEQYF.

This clone was observed a few times. The genes are TRBV7-9 and TRBJ1-1; D perhaps matches TRBD1 (6 bases). In germline, CDR1 is SEHNR, CDR2 FQNEAQ (reference sequence). V was clipped by 4 bases and J by 3 bases, with 9 bases between them. The CDR3 extends over 13 amino acids. The DNA of the CDR3 is TGTGCCAGCAGCTCCCAGGGGTACACTGAAGCTTTCTTT. It translates to CASSSQGYTEAFF. The whole variable domain, filled in from reference TRBV7-9 and TRBJ1-1, reads DTGVSQNPRHKITKRGQNVTFRCDPISEHNRLYWYRQTLGQGPEFLTYFQNEAQLEKSRLLSDRFSAERPKGSFSTLEIQRTEQGDSAMYLCASSSQGYTEAFFGQGTRLTVV.

This CDR3 reads CASSLMTGGIYEQYF. The CDR3 DNA reads TGTGCCAGCAGCTTGATGACAGGGGGTATTTACGAGCAGTACTTC. The rearrangement uses TRBV7-6 and TRBJ2-7, with TRBD1 matching 9 bases. Unmatched junction bases numbered 7, after V lost 3 bases and J lost 4 bases. CDR3 length: 15 residues. Germline CDR1 SGHVS, CDR2 FNYEAQ.

The chain employs TRBV6-5 and TRBJ1-5; 7 bases map to TRBD1. This CDR3 is built from 15 residues. After removal of 4 bases from V and 5 bases from J, the junction contained 8 bases not matched to a gene. Germline values: CDR1 MNHEY, CDR2 SVGAGI. CDR3 residues: CASSSGQALDQPQHF. The CDR3 DNA reads TGTGCCAGCAGTTCTGGACAGGCTTTGGATCAGCCCCAGCATTTT.

In DNA, the CDR3 is TGCAGCGCCCAAAAGGGGACAGGGGGGGAGACCCAGTACTTC. It is translated as CSAQKGTGGETQYF. This sequence joins TRBV29-1 and TRBJ2-5; 11 bases align to TRBD1. This CDR3 region has 14 residues. CDR1 and CDR2 from the germline V gene are SQVTM and ANQGSEA. V shed 7 bases, J shed 5 bases, and the junction held 9 bases outside the gene matches.